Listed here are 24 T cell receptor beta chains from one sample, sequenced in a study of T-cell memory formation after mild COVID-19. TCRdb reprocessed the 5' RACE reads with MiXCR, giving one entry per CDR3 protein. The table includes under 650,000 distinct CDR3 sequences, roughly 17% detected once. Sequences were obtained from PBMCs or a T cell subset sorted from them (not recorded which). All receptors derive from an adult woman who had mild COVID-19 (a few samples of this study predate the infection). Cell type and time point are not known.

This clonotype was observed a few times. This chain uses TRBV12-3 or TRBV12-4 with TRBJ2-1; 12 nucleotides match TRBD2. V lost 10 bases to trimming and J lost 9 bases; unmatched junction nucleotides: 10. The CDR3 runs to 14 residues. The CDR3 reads CATVRTSGNREQFF. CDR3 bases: TGTGCCACCGTCAGGACTAGCGGGAATCGTGAGCAGTTCTTC.

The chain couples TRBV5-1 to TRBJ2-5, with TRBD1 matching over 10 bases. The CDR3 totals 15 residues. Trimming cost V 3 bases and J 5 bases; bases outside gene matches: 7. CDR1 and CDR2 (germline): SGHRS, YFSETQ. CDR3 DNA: TGCGCCAGCAGCTCTCAGCCGGGACAGGGGGAGACCCAGTACTTC. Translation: CASSSQPGQGETQYF.

CDR3 coding DNA: TGTGCCATTACGTCTCCGAGCTCCTACAATGAGCAGTTCTTC. Encoded protein: CAITSPSSYNEQFF. The chain links TRBV12-3 or TRBV12-4 to TRBJ2-1; D gene ambiguous. V shed 10 bases and J shed 0 bases, with 13 bases lying between them. The CDR3 length is 14 residues.

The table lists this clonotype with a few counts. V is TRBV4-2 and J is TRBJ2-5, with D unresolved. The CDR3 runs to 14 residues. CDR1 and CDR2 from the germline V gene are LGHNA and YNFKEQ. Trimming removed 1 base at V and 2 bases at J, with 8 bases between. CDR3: CASSQAGSQETQYF. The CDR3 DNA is TGTGCCAGCAGCCAAGCCGGATCTCAAGAGACCCAGTACTTC.

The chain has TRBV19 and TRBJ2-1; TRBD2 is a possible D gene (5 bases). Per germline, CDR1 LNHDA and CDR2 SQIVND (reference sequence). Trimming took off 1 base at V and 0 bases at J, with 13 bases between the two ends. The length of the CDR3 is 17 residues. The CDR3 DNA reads TGTGCCAGTAGTATAGGTAGTAGACTAAGCTCCTACAATGAGCAGTTCTTC. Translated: CASSIGSRLSSYNEQFF.

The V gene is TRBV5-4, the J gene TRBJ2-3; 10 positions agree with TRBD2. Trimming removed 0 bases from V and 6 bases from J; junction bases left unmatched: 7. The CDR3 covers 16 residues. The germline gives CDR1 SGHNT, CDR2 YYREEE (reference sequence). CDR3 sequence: CASSLATSGSADTQYF. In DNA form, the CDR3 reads TGTGCCAGCAGCTTGGCGACTAGCGGGTCTGCCGATACGCAGTATTTT.

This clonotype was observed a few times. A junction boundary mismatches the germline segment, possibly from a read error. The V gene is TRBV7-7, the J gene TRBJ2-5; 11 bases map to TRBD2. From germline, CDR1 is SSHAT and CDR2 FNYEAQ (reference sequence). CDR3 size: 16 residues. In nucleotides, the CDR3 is TGTGCTAGCAGCTTTATAGCGGGAGGGCCGGGAGAGACCCAGTACTTC. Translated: CASSFIAGGPGETQYF.

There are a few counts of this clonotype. The CDR3 region is CASSALTSGSLDNEQFF. The CDR3 DNA follows: TGTGCCAGCAGCGCTCTGACTAGCGGGAGTCTCGACAATGAGCAGTTCTTC. The chain couples TRBV9 to TRBJ2-1, with 12 bases aligning to TRBD2. Per the germline V gene, CDR1 is SGDLS and CDR2 is YYNGEE. The CDR3 contains 17 residues. With 3 bases clipped from V and 5 bases from J, the junction kept 9 bases outside the gene matches.

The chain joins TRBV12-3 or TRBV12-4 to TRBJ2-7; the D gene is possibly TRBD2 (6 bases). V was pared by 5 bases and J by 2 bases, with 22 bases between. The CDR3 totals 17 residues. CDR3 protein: CASSPGGLAGRTYEQYF. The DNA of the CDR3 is TGTGCCAGCAGTCCCGGAGGGCTGGCAGGGAGGACCTACGAGCAGTACTTC.

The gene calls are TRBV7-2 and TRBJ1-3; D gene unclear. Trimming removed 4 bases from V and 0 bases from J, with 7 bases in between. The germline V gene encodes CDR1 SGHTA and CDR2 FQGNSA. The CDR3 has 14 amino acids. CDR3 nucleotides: TGTGCCAGCAGCTCTGGCAGCTCTGGAAACACCATATATTTT. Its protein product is CASSSGSSGNTIYF.

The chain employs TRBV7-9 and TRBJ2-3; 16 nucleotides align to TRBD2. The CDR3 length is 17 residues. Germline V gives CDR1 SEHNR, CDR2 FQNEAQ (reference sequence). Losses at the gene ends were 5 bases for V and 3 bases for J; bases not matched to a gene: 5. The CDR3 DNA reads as TGTGCCAGCAGCCCCGGGACTAGCGGGAGGGTTACAGATACGCAGTATTTT. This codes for CASSPGTSGRVTDTQYF.

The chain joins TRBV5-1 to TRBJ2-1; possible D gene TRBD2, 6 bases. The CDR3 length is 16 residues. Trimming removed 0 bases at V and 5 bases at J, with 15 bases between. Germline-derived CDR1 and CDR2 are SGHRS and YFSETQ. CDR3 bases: TGCGCCAGCAGCTTGGCCGGAGCAGTAGCGGACAATGAGCAGTTCTTC. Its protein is CASSLAGAVADNEQFF.

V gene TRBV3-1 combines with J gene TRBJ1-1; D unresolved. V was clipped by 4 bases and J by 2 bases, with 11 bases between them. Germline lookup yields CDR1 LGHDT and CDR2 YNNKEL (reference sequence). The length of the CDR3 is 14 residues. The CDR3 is CASSLYAGNTEAFF. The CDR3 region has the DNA TGTGCCAGCAGCCTTTACGCGGGAAACACTGAAGCTTTCTTT. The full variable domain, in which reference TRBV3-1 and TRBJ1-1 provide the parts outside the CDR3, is DTAVSQTPKYLVTQMGNDKSIKCEQNLGHDTMYWYKQDSKKFLKIMFSYNNKELIINETVPNRFSPKSPDKAHLNLHINSLELGDSAVYFCASSLYAGNTEAFFGQGTRLTVV.

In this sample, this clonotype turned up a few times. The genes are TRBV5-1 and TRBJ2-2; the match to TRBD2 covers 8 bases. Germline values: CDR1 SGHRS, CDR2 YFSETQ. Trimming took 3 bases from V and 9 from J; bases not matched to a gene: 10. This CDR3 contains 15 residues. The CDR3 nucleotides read TGCGCCAGCAGCTCGACTAGCGTCCGTAGGTGGGAGCTGTTTTTT. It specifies CASSSTSVRRWELFF.

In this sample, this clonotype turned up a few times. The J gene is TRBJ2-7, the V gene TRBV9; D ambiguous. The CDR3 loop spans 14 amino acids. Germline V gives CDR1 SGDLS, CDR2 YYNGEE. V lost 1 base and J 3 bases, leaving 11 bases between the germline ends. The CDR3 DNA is TGTGCCAGCAGCGTATCCATTCTTGACTACGAGCAGTACTTC. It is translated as CASSVSILDYEQYF. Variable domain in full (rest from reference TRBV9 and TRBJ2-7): DSGVTQTPKHLITATGQRVTLRCSPRSGDLSVYWYQQSLDQGLQFLIQYYNGEERAKGNILERFSAQQFPDLHSELNLSSLELGDSALYFCASSVSILDYEQYFGPGTRLTVT.

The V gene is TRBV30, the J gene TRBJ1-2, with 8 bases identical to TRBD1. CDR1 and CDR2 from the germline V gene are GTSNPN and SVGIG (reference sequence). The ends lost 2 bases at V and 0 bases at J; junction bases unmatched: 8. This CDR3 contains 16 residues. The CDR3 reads CAWSRDRGLANYGYTF. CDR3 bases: TGTGCCTGGAGTCGCGACAGGGGTCTCGCTAACTATGGCTACACCTTC.

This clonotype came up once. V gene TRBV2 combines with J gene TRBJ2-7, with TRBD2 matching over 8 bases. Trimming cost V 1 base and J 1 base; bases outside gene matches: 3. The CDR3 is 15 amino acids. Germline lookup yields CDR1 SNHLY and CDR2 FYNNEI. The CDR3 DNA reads TGTGCCAGCAGTGAAGGGGTAGCGGGGTCCTACGAGCAGTACTTC. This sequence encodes CASSEGVAGSYEQYF.

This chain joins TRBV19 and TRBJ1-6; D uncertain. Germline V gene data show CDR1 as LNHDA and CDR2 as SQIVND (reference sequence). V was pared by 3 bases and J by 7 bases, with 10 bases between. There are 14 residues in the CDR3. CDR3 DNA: TGTGCCAGTAGTATTATGGGTCGGAATTCACCCCTCCACTTT. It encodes CASSIMGRNSPLHF. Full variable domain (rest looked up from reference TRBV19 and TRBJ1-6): DGGITQSPKYLFRKEGQNVTLSCEQNLNHDAMYWYRQDPGQGLRLIYYSQIVNDFQKGDIAEGYSVSREKKESFPLTVTSAQKNPTAFYLCASSIMGRNSPLHFGNGTRLTVT.

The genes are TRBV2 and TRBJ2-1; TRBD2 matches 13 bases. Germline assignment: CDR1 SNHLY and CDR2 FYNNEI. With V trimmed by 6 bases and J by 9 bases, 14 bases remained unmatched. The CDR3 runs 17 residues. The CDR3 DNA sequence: TGTGCCAGCAGCTGGACTAGCGGGGGAACCGGGGTAGGTGAGCAGTTCTTC. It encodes CASSWTSGGTGVGEQFF.

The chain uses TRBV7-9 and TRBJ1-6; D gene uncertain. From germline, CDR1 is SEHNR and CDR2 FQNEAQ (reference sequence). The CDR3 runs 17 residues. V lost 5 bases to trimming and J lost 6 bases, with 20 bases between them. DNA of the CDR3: TGTGCCAGCAGCCAACGTTTCGCCAGACAAAGTAATTCACCCCTCCACTTT. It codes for CASSQRFARQSNSPLHF. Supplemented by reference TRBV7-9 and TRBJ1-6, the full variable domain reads DTGVSQNPRHKITKRGQNVTFRCDPISEHNRLYWYRQTLGQGPEFLTYFQNEAQLEKSRLLSDRFSAERPKGSFSTLEIQRTEQGDSAMYLCASSQRFARQSNSPLHFGNGTRLTVT.

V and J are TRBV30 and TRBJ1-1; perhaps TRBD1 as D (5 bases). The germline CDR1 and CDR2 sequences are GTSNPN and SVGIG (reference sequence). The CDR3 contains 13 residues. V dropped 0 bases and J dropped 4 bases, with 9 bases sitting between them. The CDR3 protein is CAWSVSQGTEAFF. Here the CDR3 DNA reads TGTGCCTGGAGTGTCTCCCAGGGCACTGAAGCTTTCTTT.

This CDR3 reads CASSVGGQSLNTEAFF. CDR3 nucleotides: TGTGCCAGCAGCGTAGGGGGCCAGAGCCTGAACACTGAAGCTTTCTTT. The V and J genes are TRBV9 and TRBJ1-1, with D possibly TRBD1 on 5 matching bases. The CDR3 covers 16 residues. CDR1 and CDR2 (germline): SGDLS, YYNGEE. The germline V and J ends were trimmed by 0 bases and 0 bases, with 12 bases remaining between them. The variable domain in full, completed from reference TRBV9 and TRBJ1-1, reads DSGVTQTPKHLITATGQRVTLRCSPRSGDLSVYWYQQSLDQGLQFLIQYYNGEERAKGNILERFSAQQFPDLHSELNLSSLELGDSALYFCASSVGGQSLNTEAFFGQGTRLTVV.

The CDR3 sequence is CASSLWTGGTEGAKNIQYF. The DNA of the CDR3 is TGCGCCAGCAGCTTATGGACAGGGGGCACCGAGGGTGCCAAAAACATTCAGTACTTC. This chain uses TRBV5-1 with TRBJ2-4; 11 nucleotides match TRBD1. CDR3 length: 19 residues. Germline V gene sequence: CDR1 SGHRS, CDR2 YFSETQ. V was clipped by 2 bases and J by 1 base; unmatched bases: 11.

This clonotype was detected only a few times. DNA of the CDR3: TGTGCCAGTAGTCCCAGCCTCACAGATACGCAGTATTTT. Translated, it gives CASSPSLTDTQYF. The chain links TRBV19 to TRBJ2-3; D uncertain. The germline V gene encodes CDR1 LNHDA and CDR2 SQIVND (reference sequence). Between the trimmed V and J ends, which lost 5 bases and 2 bases, there was a span of 8 bases. The CDR3 is 13 residues long.